Reported below is one TCR beta chain. Its cognate antigen is unknown. Libraries were prepared by immunoSEQ multiplex PCR; TCRdb keeps only in-frame clonotypes and omits some of them. The table has roughly 39,000 clones, just over 90% seen once; the top ten hold about 11%. The data stem from a study of PD-L1 blockade in urothelial cancer. General study points: Below-median pretreatment blood TCR clonality was a predictor of better survival.

Time point given: pretreatment peripheral blood. Patients were living with locally advanced or metastatic urothelial carcinoma. Patient sample counts ranged from 1 to 8, pretreatment and on-treatment. The clonotype comes from a woman in her fifties or sixties with urothelial cancer. Sequenced here: PBMCs, sampled around atezolizumab (anti-PD-L1) treatment.

CDR3 in DNA: TGTGCCAGCAGCTCGGGACAGGGACCCAATCAGCCCCAGCATTTT. Its translation is CASSSGQGPNQPQHF. The chain recombines TRBV7-6 with TRBJ1-5; TRBD1 matches at 9 bases. The CDR3 runs 15 residues. Germline loops: CDR1 SGHVS, CDR2 FNYEAQ. The V gene end was trimmed by 4 bases and the J gene end by 3 bases; junction bases not matched to a gene: 4.